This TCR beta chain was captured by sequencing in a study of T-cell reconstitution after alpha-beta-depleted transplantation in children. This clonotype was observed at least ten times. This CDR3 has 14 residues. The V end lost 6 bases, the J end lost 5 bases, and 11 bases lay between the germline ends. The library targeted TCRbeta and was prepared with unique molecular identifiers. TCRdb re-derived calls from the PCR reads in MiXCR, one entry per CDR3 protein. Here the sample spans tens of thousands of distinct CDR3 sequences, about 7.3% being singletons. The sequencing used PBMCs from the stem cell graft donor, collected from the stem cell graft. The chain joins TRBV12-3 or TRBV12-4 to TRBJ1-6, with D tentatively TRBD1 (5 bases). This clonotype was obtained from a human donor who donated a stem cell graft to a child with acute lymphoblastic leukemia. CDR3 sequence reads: CASRPTANNSPLHF. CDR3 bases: TGTGCCAGCAGGCCGACAGCTAATAATTCACCCCTCCACTTT.